These T cell receptor beta chains were read from a single sample in a study of shared clonotypes between healthy human individuals. Data came from immunoSEQ multiplex PCR; TCRdb stores just in-frame clones and leaves some out. The sample shows hundreds of thousands of clones, roughly 77% of them seen only once. The sequenced sample consisted of PBMCs. All receptors come from a woman aged 40 to 50 in good health. Some clones in this sample may be carry-over from other donors' samples. Both conserved end residues are part of each CDR3. Each record gives: clone size, J gene, D gene, V gene, CDR3 DNA, CDR3 protein. The D gene is left open where the match is weak. Size tells how often a clone was seen (once, few, many) or the class of an expanded clone, and some rows leave it out.

clone_size: .
j_call: TRBJ1-4
d_call: TRBD1
v_call: TRBV6-1
cdr3_nt: TGTGCCAGCAGCGAACAGACAGGGGGGTATGAAAAACTGTTTTTT
cdr3_aa: CASSEQTGGYEKLFF

clone_size: .
j_call: TRBJ1-4
d_call: .
v_call: TRBV9
cdr3_nt: TGTGCCAGCAGCGCGAAGGGTTTCCCTAATGAAAAACTGTTTTTT
cdr3_aa: CASSAKGFPNEKLFF

clone_size: .
j_call: TRBJ2-2
d_call: TRBD1
v_call: TRBV7-2
cdr3_nt: TGTGCCAGCAGCACCCGGACAGGGAACACCGGGGAGCTGTTTTTT
cdr3_aa: CASSTRTGNTGELFF

clone_size: .
j_call: TRBJ1-3
d_call: .
v_call: TRBV6-1
cdr3_nt: TGTGCCAGCAGTGAATTCCCCGTCTCTGGAAACACCATATATTTT
cdr3_aa: CASSEFPVSGNTIYF

clone_size: .
j_call: TRBJ2-7
d_call: .
v_call: TRBV12-5
cdr3_nt: TGTGCTAGTGGTTTGGTGCAACCATCCCATCCCCTTTACTTCTACGAGCAGTACTTC
cdr3_aa: CASGLVQPSHPLYFYEQYF

clone_size: .
j_call: TRBJ2-1
d_call: .
v_call: TRBV19
cdr3_nt: TGTGCCAGTAGTATAATTGCCAGGGAATACAATGAGCAGTTCTTC
cdr3_aa: CASSIIAREYNEQFF

clone_size: .
j_call: TRBJ2-1
d_call: TRBD2
v_call: TRBV7-3
cdr3_nt: TGTGCCAGCAGCTTAACGTCCCTAGCGGGAGCTGAGCAGTTCTTC
cdr3_aa: CASSLTSLAGAEQFF

clone_size: .
j_call: TRBJ1-1
d_call: .
v_call: TRBV4-1
cdr3_nt: TGCGCCAGCAGAGGACCTTTAAAAGCCACGGGAGCTTTCTTT
cdr3_aa: CASRGPLKATGAFF

clone_size: .
j_call: TRBJ1-6
d_call: .
v_call: TRBV30
cdr3_nt: TGTGCCTGGAGTGAGGGAATGATGGGTTCACCCCTCCACTTT
cdr3_aa: CAWSEGMMGSPLHF

clone_size: .
j_call: TRBJ2-4
d_call: .
v_call: TRBV11-1
cdr3_nt: TGTGCCAGCAGCTTAGGTCAGCGAAACATTCAGTACTTC
cdr3_aa: CASSLGQRNIQYF

clone_size: .
j_call: TRBJ2-3
d_call: .
v_call: TRBV30
cdr3_nt: TGTGCCTGGAGTCCTTACACAGATACGCAGTATTTT
cdr3_aa: CAWSPYTDTQYF

clone_size: .
j_call: TRBJ2-2
d_call: .
v_call: TRBV7-3
cdr3_nt: TGTGCCAGCAGCTTAAGTCCGACAGCGAACACCGGGGAGCTGTTTTTT
cdr3_aa: CASSLSPTANTGELFF

clone_size: .
j_call: TRBJ2-3
d_call: TRBD2
v_call: TRBV18
cdr3_nt: TGTGCCAGCTCGCCTACTAGCGGGAGACTCGCAGATACGCAGTATTTT
cdr3_aa: CASSPTSGRLADTQYF

clone_size: once
j_call: TRBJ1-1
d_call: .
v_call: TRBV18
cdr3_nt: TGTGCCAGCTCACCGGTTCGGGGGGCGCAAACTGAAGCTTTCTTT
cdr3_aa: CASSPVRGAQTEAFF

clone_size: many
j_call: TRBJ2-1
d_call: .
v_call: TRBV4-3
cdr3_nt: TGCGCCAGCACCCAAGGGGTGGGACCCTACAATGAGCAGTTCTTC
cdr3_aa: CASTQGVGPYNEQFF

clone_size: .
j_call: TRBJ2-2
d_call: .
v_call: TRBV6-6
cdr3_nt: TGTGCCAGCAGTCCCACTAGTGTCACCGGGGAGCTGTTTTTT
cdr3_aa: CASSPTSVTGELFF

clone_size: .
j_call: TRBJ2-2
d_call: .
v_call: TRBV11-3
cdr3_nt: TGTGCCAGCAGCCCTCGACCCGGGACACCGAACACCGGGGAGCTGTTTTTT
cdr3_aa: CASSPRPGTPNTGELFF